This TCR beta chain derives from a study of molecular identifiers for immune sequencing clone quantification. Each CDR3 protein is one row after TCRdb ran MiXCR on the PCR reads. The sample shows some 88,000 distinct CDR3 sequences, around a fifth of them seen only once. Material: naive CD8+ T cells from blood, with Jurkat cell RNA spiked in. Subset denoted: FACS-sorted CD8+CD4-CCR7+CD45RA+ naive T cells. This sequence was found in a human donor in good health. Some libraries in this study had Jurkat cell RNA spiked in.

CDR3 nucleotides: TGTGCCACCAGTGACCTGACAGGGAAGTTCTTC. Protein product: CATSDLTGKFF. The chain uses TRBV24-1 and TRBJ2-1; 7 bases align to TRBD1. CDR1 and CDR2 (germline): KGHDR, SFDVKD. The ends lost 4 bases at V and 14 bases at J; junction bases unmatched: 4. The CDR3 spans 11 residues.